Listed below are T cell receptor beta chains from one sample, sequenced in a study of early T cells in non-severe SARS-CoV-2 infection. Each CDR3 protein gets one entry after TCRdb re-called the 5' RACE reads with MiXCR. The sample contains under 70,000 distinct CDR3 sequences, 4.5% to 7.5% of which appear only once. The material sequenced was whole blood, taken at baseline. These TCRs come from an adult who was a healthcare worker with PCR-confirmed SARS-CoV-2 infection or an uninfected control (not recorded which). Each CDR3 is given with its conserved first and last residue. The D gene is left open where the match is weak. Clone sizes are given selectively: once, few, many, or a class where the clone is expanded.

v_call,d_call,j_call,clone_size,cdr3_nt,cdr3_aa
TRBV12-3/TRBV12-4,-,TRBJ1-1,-,TGTGCCAGCTGCAGGGGATTGAACACTGAAGCTTTCTTT,CASCRGLNTEAFF
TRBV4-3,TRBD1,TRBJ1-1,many,TGCGCCAGCAGCCAAGGAACAGGGGTCTCCACTGAAGCTTTCTTT,CASSQGTGVSTEAFF
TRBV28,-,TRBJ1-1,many,TGTGCCACGGTCGGTCCCGCGCGGGTGAACACTGAAGCTTTCTTT,CATVGPARVNTEAFF
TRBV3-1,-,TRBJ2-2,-,TGTGCCAGCAGCCAACGCGGTAACACCGGGGAGCTGTTTTTT,CASSQRGNTGELFF
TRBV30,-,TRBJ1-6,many,TGTGCCTGGAGTGAACTGGACGTGAGCTCCTATAATTCACCCCTCCACTTT,CAWSELDVSSYNSPLHF
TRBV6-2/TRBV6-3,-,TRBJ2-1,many,TGTGCCAGCAGTCAATACAATGAGCAGTTCTTC,CASSQYNEQFF
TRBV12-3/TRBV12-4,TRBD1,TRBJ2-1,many,TGTGCCAGCAGTTTCGGAACAGGGGACACCTACAATGAGCAGTTCTTC,CASSFGTGDTYNEQFF
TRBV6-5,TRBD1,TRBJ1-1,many,TGTGCCAGCAGTTACCAGGGGGCGCGAACTGAAGCTTTCTTT,CASSYQGARTEAFF
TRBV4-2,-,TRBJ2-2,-,TGTGCCAGCAGCCAAGGGGGACAGAACACCGGGGAGCTGTTTTTT,CASSQGGQNTGELFF
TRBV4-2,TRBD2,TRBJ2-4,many,TGTGCCAGCAGCCAAAGTCTCCTCCCTAGCGGAAAAAACATTCAGTACTTC,CASSQSLLPSGKNIQYF
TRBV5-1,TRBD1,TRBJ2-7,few,TGCGCCAGCAGACCGGGGACAGACCAATACTACGAGCAGTACTTC,CASRPGTDQYYEQYF
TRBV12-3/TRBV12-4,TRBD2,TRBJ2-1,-,TGTGCCAGCAGTTTGGGGGACTACCTCAATGAGCAGTTCTTC,CASSLGDYLNEQFF
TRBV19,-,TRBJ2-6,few,TGTGCCAGTAGTCCTCAGATCGGGGCCAACGTCCTGACTTTC,CASSPQIGANVLTF
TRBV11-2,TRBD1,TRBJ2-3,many,TGTGCCAGCAGCCCGGCAGGGGGAAGGGATACGCAGTATTTT,CASSPAGGRDTQYF
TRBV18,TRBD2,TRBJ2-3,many,TGTGCCAGCTCACCACTAGCGGGAGTGGGAGATACGCAGTATTTT,CASSPLAGVGDTQYF
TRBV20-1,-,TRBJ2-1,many,TGCAGTGCTAGAGCACCCTTGGAGGGACCGTACAATGAGCAGTTCTTC,CSARAPLEGPYNEQFF
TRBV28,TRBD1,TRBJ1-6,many,TGTGCCAGCAGTAACGGACAGGGGGATAATTCACCCCTCCACTTT,CASSNGQGDNSPLHF